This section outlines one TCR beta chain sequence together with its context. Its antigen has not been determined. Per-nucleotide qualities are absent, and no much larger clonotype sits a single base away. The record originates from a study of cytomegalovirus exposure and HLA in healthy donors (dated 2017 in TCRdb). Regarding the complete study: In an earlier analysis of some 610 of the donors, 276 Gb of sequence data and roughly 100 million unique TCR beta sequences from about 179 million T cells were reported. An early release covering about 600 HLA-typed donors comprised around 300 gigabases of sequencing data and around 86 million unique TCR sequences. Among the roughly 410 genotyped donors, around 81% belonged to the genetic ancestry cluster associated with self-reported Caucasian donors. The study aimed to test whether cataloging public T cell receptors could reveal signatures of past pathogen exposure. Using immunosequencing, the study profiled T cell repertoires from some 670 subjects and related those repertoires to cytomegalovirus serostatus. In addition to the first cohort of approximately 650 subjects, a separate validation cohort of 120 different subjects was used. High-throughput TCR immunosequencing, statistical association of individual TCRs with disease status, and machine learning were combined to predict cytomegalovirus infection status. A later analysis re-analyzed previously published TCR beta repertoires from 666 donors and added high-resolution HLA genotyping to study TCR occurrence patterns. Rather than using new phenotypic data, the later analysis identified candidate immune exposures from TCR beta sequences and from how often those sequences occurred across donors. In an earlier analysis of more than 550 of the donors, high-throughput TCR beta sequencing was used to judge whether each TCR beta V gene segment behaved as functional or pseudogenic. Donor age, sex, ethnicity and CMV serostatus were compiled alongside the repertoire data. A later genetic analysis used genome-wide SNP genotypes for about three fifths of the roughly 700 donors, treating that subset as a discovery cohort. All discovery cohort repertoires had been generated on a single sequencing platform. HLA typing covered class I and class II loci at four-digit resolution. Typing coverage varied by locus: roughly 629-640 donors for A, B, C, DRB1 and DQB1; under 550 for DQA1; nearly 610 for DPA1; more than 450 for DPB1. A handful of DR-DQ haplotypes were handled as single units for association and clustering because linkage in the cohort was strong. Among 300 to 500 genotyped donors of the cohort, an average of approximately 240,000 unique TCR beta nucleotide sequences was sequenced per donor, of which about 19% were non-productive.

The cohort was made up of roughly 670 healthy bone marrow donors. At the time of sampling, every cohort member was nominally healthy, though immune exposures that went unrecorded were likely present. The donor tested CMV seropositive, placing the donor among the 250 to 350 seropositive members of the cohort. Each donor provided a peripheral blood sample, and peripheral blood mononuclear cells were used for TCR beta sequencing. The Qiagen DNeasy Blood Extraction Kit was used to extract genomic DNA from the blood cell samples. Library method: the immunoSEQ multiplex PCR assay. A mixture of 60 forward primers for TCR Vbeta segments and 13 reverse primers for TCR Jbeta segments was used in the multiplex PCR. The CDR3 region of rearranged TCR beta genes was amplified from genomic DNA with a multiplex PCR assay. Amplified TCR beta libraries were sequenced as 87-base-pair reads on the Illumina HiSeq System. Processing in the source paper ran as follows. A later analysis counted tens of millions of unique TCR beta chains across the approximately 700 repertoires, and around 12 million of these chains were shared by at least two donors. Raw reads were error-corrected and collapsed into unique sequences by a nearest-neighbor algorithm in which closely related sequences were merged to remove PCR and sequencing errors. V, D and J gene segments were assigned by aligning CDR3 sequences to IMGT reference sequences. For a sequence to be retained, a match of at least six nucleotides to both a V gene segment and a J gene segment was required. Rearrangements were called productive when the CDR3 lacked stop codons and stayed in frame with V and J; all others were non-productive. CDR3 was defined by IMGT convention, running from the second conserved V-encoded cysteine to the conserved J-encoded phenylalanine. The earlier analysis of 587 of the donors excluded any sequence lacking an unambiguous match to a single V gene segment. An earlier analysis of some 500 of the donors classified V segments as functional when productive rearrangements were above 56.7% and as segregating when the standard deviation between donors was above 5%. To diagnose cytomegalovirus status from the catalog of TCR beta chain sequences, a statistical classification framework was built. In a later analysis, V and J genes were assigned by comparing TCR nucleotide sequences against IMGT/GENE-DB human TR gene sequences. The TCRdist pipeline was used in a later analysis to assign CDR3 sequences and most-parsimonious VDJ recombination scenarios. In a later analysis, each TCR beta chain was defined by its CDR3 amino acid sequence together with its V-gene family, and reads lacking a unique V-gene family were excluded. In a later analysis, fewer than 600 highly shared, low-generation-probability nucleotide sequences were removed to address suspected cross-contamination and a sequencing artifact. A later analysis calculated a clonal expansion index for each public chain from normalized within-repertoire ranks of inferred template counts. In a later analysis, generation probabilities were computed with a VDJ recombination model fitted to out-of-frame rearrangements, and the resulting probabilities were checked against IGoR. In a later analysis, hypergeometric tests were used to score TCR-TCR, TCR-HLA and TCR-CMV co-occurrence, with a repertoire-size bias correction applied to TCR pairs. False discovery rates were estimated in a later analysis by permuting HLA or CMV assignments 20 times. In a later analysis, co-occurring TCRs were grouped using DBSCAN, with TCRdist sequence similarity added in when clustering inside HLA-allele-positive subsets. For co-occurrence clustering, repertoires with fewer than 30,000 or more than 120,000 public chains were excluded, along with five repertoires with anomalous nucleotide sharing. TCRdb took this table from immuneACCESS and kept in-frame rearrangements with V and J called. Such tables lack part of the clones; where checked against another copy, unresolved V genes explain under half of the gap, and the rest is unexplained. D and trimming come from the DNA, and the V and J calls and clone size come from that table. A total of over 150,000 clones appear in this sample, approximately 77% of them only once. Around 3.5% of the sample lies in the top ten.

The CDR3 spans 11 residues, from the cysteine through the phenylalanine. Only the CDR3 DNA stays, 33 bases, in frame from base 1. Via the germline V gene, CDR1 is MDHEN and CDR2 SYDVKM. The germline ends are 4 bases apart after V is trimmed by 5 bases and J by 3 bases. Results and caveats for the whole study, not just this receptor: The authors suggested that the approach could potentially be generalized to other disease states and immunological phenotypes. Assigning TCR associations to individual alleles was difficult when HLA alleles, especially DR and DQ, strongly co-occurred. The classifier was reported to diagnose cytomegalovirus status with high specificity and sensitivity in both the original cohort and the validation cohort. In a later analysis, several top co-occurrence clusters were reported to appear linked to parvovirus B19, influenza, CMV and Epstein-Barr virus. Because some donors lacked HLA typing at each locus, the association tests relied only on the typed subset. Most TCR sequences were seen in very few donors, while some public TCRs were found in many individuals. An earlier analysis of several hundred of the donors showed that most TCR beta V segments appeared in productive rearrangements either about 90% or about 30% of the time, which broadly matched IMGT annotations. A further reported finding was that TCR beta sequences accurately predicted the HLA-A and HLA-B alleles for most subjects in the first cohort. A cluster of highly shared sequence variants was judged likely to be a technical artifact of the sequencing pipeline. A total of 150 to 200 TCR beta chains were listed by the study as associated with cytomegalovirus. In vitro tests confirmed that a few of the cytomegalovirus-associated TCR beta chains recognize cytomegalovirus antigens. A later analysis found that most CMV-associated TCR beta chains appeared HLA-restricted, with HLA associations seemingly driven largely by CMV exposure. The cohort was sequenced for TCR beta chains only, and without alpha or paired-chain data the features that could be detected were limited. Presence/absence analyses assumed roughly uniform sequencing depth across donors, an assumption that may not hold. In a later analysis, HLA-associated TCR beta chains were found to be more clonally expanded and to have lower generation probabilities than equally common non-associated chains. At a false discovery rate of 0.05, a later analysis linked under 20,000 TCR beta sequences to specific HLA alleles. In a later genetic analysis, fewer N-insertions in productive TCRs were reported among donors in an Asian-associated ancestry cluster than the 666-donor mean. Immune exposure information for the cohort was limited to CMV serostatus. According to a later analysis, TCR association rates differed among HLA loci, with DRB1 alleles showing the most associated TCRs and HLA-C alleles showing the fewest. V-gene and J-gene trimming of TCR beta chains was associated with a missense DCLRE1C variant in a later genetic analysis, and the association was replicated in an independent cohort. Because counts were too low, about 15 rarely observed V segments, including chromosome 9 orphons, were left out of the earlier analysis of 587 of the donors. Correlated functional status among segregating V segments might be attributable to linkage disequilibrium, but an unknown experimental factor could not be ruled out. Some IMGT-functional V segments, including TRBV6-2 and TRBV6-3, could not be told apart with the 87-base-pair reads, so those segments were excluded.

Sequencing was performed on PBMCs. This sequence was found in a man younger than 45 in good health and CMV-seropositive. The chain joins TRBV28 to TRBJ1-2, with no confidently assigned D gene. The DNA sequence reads TGTGCCAGCAGTCGGGACTATGGCTACACCTTC. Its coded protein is CASSRDYGYTF.